This T cell receptor (beta chain) originates from a study of radiation and T cells in renal cell carcinoma. The ends lost 3 bases at V and 4 bases at J; junction bases unmatched: 0. From germline, CDR1 is MGHDK and CDR2 SYGVNS. The CDR3 consists of 13 residues. This clone was counted between two and nine times. Its target is unknown. Study-level findings and limits: From baseline, blood top tumor clonotypes peaked at 2 weeks post-radiation. In nephrectomy-only tumors, top 100 clonotypes averaged around 40%, versus 54% irradiated. Compared with controls, irradiated tumors had more, larger dominant CDR3 motifs.

Treatment noted: 15 Gy SBRT to primary tumor, nephrectomy 4 weeks later. Method: immunoSEQ multiplex PCR; TCRdb's copy keeps in-frame clones and lacks some. The sample carries about 18,000 clones, around 55% recorded once. The sample was tumor tissue, taken from a patient whose treatment included radiotherapy and nephrectomy. The rearrangement links TRBV25-1 to TRBJ1-2; 9 bases line up with TRBD1. The sequence was collected from a man aged 50-59 years with renal cell carcinoma. In DNA, the CDR3 is TGTGCCAGCAGTGAGGACAGGGGCTATGGCTACACCTTC. It yields the protein CASSEDRGYGYTF.